This record looks at one TCR beta chain sequence and its context. This clone was counted a single time. The antigen it binds to is not known. Base qualities are missing; no much larger clone stands one base away. The record originates from a study of OX40 agonist ivuxolimab in advanced cancers. At the level of the whole study: The costimulatory receptor OX40 (CD134) was targeted by ivuxolimab, a fully human IgG2 agonistic monoclonal antibody. The purpose of peripheral TCRbeta sequencing was to test whether ivuxolimab changed TCR sequence diversity and led to clonal T-cell expansion. Of the approximately 53 patients in dose escalation, around 19 had hepatocellular carcinoma, some 15 had melanoma, 9 had renal cell carcinoma and 9 had head and neck cancer. The paper describes the monotherapy dose-escalation part (N = 52 patients) of the phase I trial of ivuxolimab. Patients were allowed to have had prior anti-PD-1, anti-PD-L1 or anti-CTLA-4 therapy, and approximately 40% of the dose-escalation patients had previously received checkpoint inhibitors. A male proportion of approximately 83% and a mean age of approximately 60 years, ranging from about 20 to 85, were recorded for the dose-escalation cohort. Intravenous ivuxolimab was administered to patients every 2 weeks at six dose levels: 0.01, 0.1, 0.3, 1.5, 3 and 10 mg/kg. Partial responses were achieved by three dose-escalation patients, of whom one had hepatocellular carcinoma and two had cutaneous melanoma.

Trimming costs V 6 bases and J 8 bases, and their ends lie 13 bases apart. The germline V gene (reference sequence) specifies MNHEY as CDR1 and SMNVEV as CDR2. The CDR3 starts with the cysteine, ends with the phenylalanine, and has 12 residues. Solely the CDR3 DNA is kept, with 36 bases framed from the first base. Patients with a history of autoimmune disease or receiving systemic immunosuppression were excluded from the trial. Peripheral blood for TCR sequencing was collected from all dose cohorts at baseline, on cycle 4 day 1, and on cycle 7 day 1. Samples were obtained from an open-label, multicenter, first-in-human phase I dose-escalation trial of ivuxolimab. The trial enrolled adults with locally advanced or metastatic head and neck squamous cell, hepatocellular, melanoma or renal cell carcinoma. Before TCR sequencing, CD4+ T cells and CD8+ T cells from peripheral blood were sorted into separate populations.

What the authors observed across the whole study: Antigen specificity was not determined for the clonally expanded peripheral T cells. In the 0.1-3.0 mg/kg groups, partial responders were among the patients with the lowest normalized peripheral clonal expansion, particularly in CD8+ T cells. On average, CD8+ T cells showed more expanded clones than CD4+ T cells after ivuxolimab. At doses from 0.1 to 3.0 mg/kg, clonal expansion was seen in both CD4+ and CD8+ blood T cells between baseline and week 6. Low levels of normalized T-cell clonal expansion were also seen in some patients who did not respond.

Genomic DNA was isolated from the sorted cells so that the TCRbeta CDR3 region could be sequenced. TCRbeta CDR3 regions were sequenced using the immunoSEQ Assay. Not all clones reach the TCRdb copy of this immuneACCESS table, which keeps in-frame sequences only. Checked studies attribute under half of the gap to unresolved V genes and leave the rest unexplained. The sample table contains tens of thousands of clones; only one count was recorded for 88% of them. The top ten constitute about 2.2% of the sample. Source: CD4+ or CD8+ T cells sorted from blood, taken in a trial of the OX40 agonist ivuxolimab. The source is an adult with an advanced solid tumor such as melanoma, head and neck, liver or kidney cancer. The sequence joins TRBV27 to TRBJ1-2; the D gene is not confidently resolved. The CDR3 region has the sequence CASSSPKGGYTF. The sequenced DNA is TGTGCCAGCAGCTCCCCCAAGGGAGGCTACACCTTC.